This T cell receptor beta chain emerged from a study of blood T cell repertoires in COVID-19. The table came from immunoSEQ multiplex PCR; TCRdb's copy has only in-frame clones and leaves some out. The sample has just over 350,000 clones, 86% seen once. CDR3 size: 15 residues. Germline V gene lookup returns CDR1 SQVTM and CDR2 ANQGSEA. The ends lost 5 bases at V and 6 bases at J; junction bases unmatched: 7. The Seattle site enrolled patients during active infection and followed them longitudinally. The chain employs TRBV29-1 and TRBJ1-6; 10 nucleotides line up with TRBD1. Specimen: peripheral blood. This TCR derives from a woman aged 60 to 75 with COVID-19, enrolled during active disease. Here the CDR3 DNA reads TGCAGCGTTCGATCCGGGACAGGGGTTAATTCACCCCTCCACTTT. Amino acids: CSVRSGTGVNSPLHF.